A selection of T cell receptor beta chains follows, all from one sample in a study of cytomegalovirus exposure and HLA in healthy donors. The data were produced by immunoSEQ multiplex PCR, yet TCRdb's version contains in-frame clones alone and is incomplete. Of approximately 110,000 clones listed, approximately 70% are singletons. Sequenced sample: PBMCs. Receptors originate from a man aged 35 to 55 in good health and CMV-seropositive. CDR3s include the opening cysteine and the closing phenylalanine or tryptophan. The D gene is left open where the match is weak. Only some rows state a clone size, as once, few, many or a class for expanded clones.

CDR3nt: TGTGCCAGTAGTGCTCTTCAGGGCAGGATGAACACTGAAGCTTTCTTT
CDR3aa: CASSALQGRMNTEAFF
v_gene: TRBV19
d_gene: NA
abundance: NA
len: 16
j_gene: TRBJ1-1

CDR3nt: TGCGCCAGCAGCCTACTTCATCGGGAGCAGCCCTACAATGAGCAGTTCTTC
CDR3aa: CASSLLHREQPYNEQFF
v_gene: TRBV4-3
d_gene: NA
abundance: NA
len: 17
j_gene: TRBJ2-1

CDR3nt: TGTGCCAGCACCCCTGGGTCCTCCGGGGGCTACACCTTC
CDR3aa: CASTPGSSGGYTF
v_gene: TRBV28
d_gene: NA
abundance: NA
len: 13
j_gene: TRBJ1-2

CDR3nt: TGTGCCAGCAGTTACTCTATAGTGACAGGTGGAAACACCATATATTTT
CDR3aa: CASSYSIVTGGNTIYF
v_gene: TRBV6-5
d_gene: NA
abundance: NA
len: 16
j_gene: TRBJ1-3

CDR3nt: TGTGCCAGCAGTGCCCGGACTAGCGGGTCCTACAATGAGCAGTTCTTC
CDR3aa: CASSARTSGSYNEQFF
v_gene: TRBV5-6
d_gene: TRBD2
abundance: NA
len: 16
j_gene: TRBJ2-1

CDR3nt: TGTGCCAGCAGTCCCCGGGCAGGGGATGAAAAACTGTTTTTT
CDR3aa: CASSPRAGDEKLFF
v_gene: TRBV6-6
d_gene: NA
abundance: NA
len: 14
j_gene: TRBJ1-4

CDR3nt: TGTGCCAGCAGTTTAGGAGGAGGGCTAGCGGGAGGACTAGATGAGCAGTTCTTC
CDR3aa: CASSLGGGLAGGLDEQFF
v_gene: TRBV27
d_gene: TRBD2
abundance: NA
len: 18
j_gene: TRBJ2-1

CDR3nt: TGTGCCAGCAGCTTTCCGATGGGCGTAAGGAACACTGAAGCTTTCTTT
CDR3aa: CASSFPMGVRNTEAFF
v_gene: TRBV5-6
d_gene: NA
abundance: few
len: 16
j_gene: TRBJ1-1

CDR3nt: TGTGCCATCAGTCCCGGCGGGAGTAGCACAGATACGCAGTATTTT
CDR3aa: CAISPGGSSTDTQYF
v_gene: TRBV10-3
d_gene: TRBD2
abundance: NA
len: 15
j_gene: TRBJ2-3

CDR3nt: TGTGCCAGCAGCCCGGGACAGGCCCGCTCCTACGAGCAGTACTTC
CDR3aa: CASSPGQARSYEQYF
v_gene: TRBV7-9
d_gene: TRBD1
abundance: NA
len: 15
j_gene: TRBJ2-7

CDR3nt: TGCAGCGTGGAATCAGGGAACACTGAAGCTTTCTTT
CDR3aa: CSVESGNTEAFF
v_gene: TRBV29-1
d_gene: NA
abundance: NA
len: 12
j_gene: TRBJ1-1

CDR3nt: TGTGCCACCGGCCTACCAGGGCGTGAGCAGTTCTTC
CDR3aa: CATGLPGREQFF
v_gene: TRBV15
d_gene: NA
abundance: NA
len: 12
j_gene: TRBJ2-1

CDR3nt: TGTGCCAGCTCACCTCCCCTATCCAGGGACACTGAAGCTTTCTTT
CDR3aa: CASSPPLSRDTEAFF
v_gene: TRBV18
d_gene: NA
abundance: NA
len: 15
j_gene: TRBJ1-1

CDR3nt: TGTGCCAGCAGTCTTGACAGGGATGCAGATACGCAGTATTTT
CDR3aa: CASSLDRDADTQYF
v_gene: TRBV25-1
d_gene: TRBD1
abundance: NA
len: 14
j_gene: TRBJ2-3

CDR3nt: TGTGCCAGCAGTATTGGCGGGAATCAGCCCCAGCATTTT
CDR3aa: CASSIGGNQPQHF
v_gene: TRBV27
d_gene: NA
abundance: few
len: 13
j_gene: TRBJ1-5

CDR3nt: TGTGCCAGCAGCCGGATTACTAGAAACGAGCAGTACTTC
CDR3aa: CASSRITRNEQYF
v_gene: TRBV7-9
d_gene: NA
abundance: NA
len: 13
j_gene: TRBJ2-7

CDR3nt: TGCGCCAGCACACCCCAACCTGGAGGCTCTGGAAACACCATATATTTT
CDR3aa: CASTPQPGGSGNTIYF
v_gene: TRBV10-1
d_gene: NA
abundance: NA
len: 16
j_gene: TRBJ1-3

CDR3nt: TGCGCCAGCAGCTTGGGACAGGGGCTGAACACTGAAGCTTTCTTT
CDR3aa: CASSLGQGLNTEAFF
v_gene: TRBV5-1
d_gene: TRBD1
abundance: once
len: 15
j_gene: TRBJ1-1

CDR3nt: TGTGCCTGGGCCAATCAGGGTTACACTGAAGCTTTCTTT
CDR3aa: CAWANQGYTEAFF
v_gene: TRBV30
d_gene: NA
abundance: NA
len: 13
j_gene: TRBJ1-1

CDR3nt: TGCGCCAGCAGTGATCAAGGGACAGGGGAAGCTTTCTTT
CDR3aa: CASSDQGTGEAFF
v_gene: TRBV10-2
d_gene: TRBD1
abundance: NA
len: 13
j_gene: TRBJ1-1

CDR3nt: TGCAGCGTTGGGCGGACAGAAGAGAACTATGGCTACACCTTC
CDR3aa: CSVGRTEENYGYTF
v_gene: TRBV29-1
d_gene: NA
abundance: NA
len: 14
j_gene: TRBJ1-2

CDR3nt: TGCAGCGCCGCGGGGGGTAGCGGGGATTCCTACGAGCAGTACTTC
CDR3aa: CSAAGGSGDSYEQYF
v_gene: TRBV29-1
d_gene: TRBD2
abundance: NA
len: 15
j_gene: TRBJ2-7

CDR3nt: TGCGCCAGCAGCCAAGATTCCAGCGGGGTTGTCTACGAGCAGTACTTC
CDR3aa: CASSQDSSGVVYEQYF
v_gene: TRBV4-3
d_gene: TRBD2
abundance: NA
len: 16
j_gene: TRBJ2-7

CDR3nt: TGCGCCAGCAGCGAAGTGGGACAGGGACACACTGAAGCTTTCTTT
CDR3aa: CASSEVGQGHTEAFF
v_gene: TRBV5-1
d_gene: TRBD1
abundance: NA
len: 15
j_gene: TRBJ1-1

CDR3nt: TGCGCCAGCAGCTACGAGACCGGGACTAGCGGGAGAGTCGGGGAGCTGTTTTTT
CDR3aa: CASSYETGTSGRVGELFF
v_gene: TRBV4-1
d_gene: TRBD2
abundance: NA
len: 18
j_gene: TRBJ2-2

CDR3nt: TGTGCCAGTAGGGATATAGGGACAGGCTACACCTTC
CDR3aa: CASRDIGTGYTF
v_gene: TRBV19
d_gene: NA
abundance: NA
len: 12
j_gene: TRBJ1-2

CDR3nt: TGTGCCAGCAGCTCCTCGCAGCGGGTGGCTGTCTACGAGCAGTACTTC
CDR3aa: CASSSSQRVAVYEQYF
v_gene: TRBV7-6
d_gene: NA
abundance: NA
len: 16
j_gene: TRBJ2-7

CDR3nt: TGCGCCAGCAGTCCGGACAGGGGACGTGAAAAACTGTTTTTT
CDR3aa: CASSPDRGREKLFF
v_gene: TRBV10-1
d_gene: TRBD1
abundance: NA
len: 14
j_gene: TRBJ1-4

CDR3nt: TGCGCCAGCATTCCGGGACTCAATCAGCCCCAGCATTTT
CDR3aa: CASIPGLNQPQHF
v_gene: TRBV10-2
d_gene: NA
abundance: NA
len: 13
j_gene: TRBJ1-5

CDR3nt: TGTGCCAGCAGCTTAGGACAGCCGAACACTGAAGCTTTCTTT
CDR3aa: CASSLGQPNTEAFF
v_gene: TRBV5-8
d_gene: NA
abundance: few
len: 14
j_gene: TRBJ1-1

CDR3nt: TGTGCCAGCAGCTTAGTGGCAGACTCTTACACTGAAGCTTTCTTT
CDR3aa: CASSLVADSYTEAFF
v_gene: TRBV7-6
d_gene: NA
abundance: NA
len: 15
j_gene: TRBJ1-1

CDR3nt: TGTGCCAGCGATTCGGGGAGGACGAGTGAGACCCAGTACTTC
CDR3aa: CASDSGRTSETQYF
v_gene: TRBV28
d_gene: NA
abundance: few
len: 14
j_gene: TRBJ2-5